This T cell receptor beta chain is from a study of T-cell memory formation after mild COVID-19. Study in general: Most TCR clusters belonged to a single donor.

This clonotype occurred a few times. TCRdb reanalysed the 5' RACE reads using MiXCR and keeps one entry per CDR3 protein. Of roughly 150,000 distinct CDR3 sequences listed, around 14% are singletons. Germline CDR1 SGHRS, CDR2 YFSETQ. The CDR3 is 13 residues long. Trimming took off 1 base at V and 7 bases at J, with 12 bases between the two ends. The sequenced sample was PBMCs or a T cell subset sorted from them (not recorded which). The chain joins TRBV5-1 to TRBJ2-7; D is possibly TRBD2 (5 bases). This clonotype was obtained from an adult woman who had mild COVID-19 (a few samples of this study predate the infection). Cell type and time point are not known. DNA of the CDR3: TGCGCCAGCAGCTTGCGTATCGGGGAAGAGCAGTACTTC. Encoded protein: CASSLRIGEEQYF.